The rows below give T cell receptor beta chains drawn from one sample of a study of T cells after yellow fever vaccination. TCRdb re-analysed the 5' RACE reads in MiXCR, keeping a single row per CDR3 protein. Among some 500,000 distinct CDR3 sequences, approximately 15% were seen once, and the ten largest hold 11% to 15%. The sequenced sample was PBMCs, obtained on the day of the yellow fever booster vaccination. All receptors come from a man between 25 and 39 years old who received the YFV17D yellow fever vaccine. CDR3s include the opening cysteine and the closing phenylalanine or tryptophan. D genes are given only for firm matches. The size field is filled for only some rows; it gives once, few, many or a size class.

j_call | d_call | v_call | clone_size | cdr3_nt | cdr3_aa
TRBJ2-3 | . | TRBV23-1 | . | TGCGCCAGCAGTCAATCCCGACAGGTCTCTAGCACAGATACGCAGTATTTT | CASSQSRQVSSTDTQYF
TRBJ2-1 | TRBD1 | TRBV7-9 | . | TGTGCCAGCAGCTCGTTGCGGGACAGGGGGTACAATGAGCAGTTCTTC | CASSSLRDRGYNEQFF
TRBJ2-3 | TRBD2 | TRBV20-1 | few | TGCAGTGCTGTAGCGGGCCCTGGGCGTAGAGATACGCAGTATTTT | CSAVAGPGRRDTQYF
TRBJ1-1 | . | TRBV12-3/TRBV12-4 | . | TGTGCCAGCAGTTTTAGTGAAGCTTTCTTT | CASSFSEAFF
TRBJ2-1 | . | TRBV6-5 | few | TGTGCCAGCAGTTACTCTTCGGGGGTCTCCTACAATGAGCAGTTCTTC | CASSYSSGVSYNEQFF
TRBJ1-1 | . | TRBV19 | . | TGTGCCAGTAGTATCGTAAGGACAGCCGAAAAGATGAACACTGAAGCTTTCTTT | CASSIVRTAEKMNTEAFF
TRBJ2-5 | TRBD1 | TRBV6-2/TRBV6-3 | . | TGTGCCAGCAGTTCGGCGTACAGGGGGCGAGAGACCCAGTACTTC | CASSSAYRGRETQYF
TRBJ2-2 | . | TRBV7-2 | . | TGTGCCAGCAGCTTAGATACTATCGGGGAGCTGTTTTTT | CASSLDTIGELFF
TRBJ1-1 | . | TRBV7-2 | many | TGCGCCAGCAGCTTTAAGGTGAACACTGAAGCTTTCTTT | CASSFKVNTEAFF
TRBJ1-6 | . | TRBV7-2 | many | TGTGCCAGCAGCTTAGCGACAGCTAATTCACCCCTCCACTTT | CASSLATANSPLHF
TRBJ2-1 | TRBD2 | TRBV30 | many | TGTGCCTGGAATAGCGGGAACTCCTACAATGAGCAGTTCTTC | CAWNSGNSYNEQFF
TRBJ2-3 | . | TRBV5-8 | . | TGTGCCAGCAGCTTGGGGGTGGCTTCAGATACGCAGTATTTT | CASSLGVASDTQYF
TRBJ2-1 | TRBD1 | TRBV27 | . | TGTGCCAGCAGTTGGACAGGCGTTTCCTACAATGAGCAGTTCTTC | CASSWTGVSYNEQFF
TRBJ1-1 | . | TRBV19 | few | TGTGCCAGTCAGCCACCGATGAACACTGAAGCTTTCTTT | CASQPPMNTEAFF
TRBJ2-7 | . | TRBV19 | . | TGTGCCAGTAGTGGGGCAGGGGCTTTTTACGAGCAGTACTTC | CASSGAGAFYEQYF
TRBJ1-4 | . | TRBV7-8 | few | TGTGCCAGCAGCTTAGCTTCACCCTGGGAGTCTAATGAAAAACTGTTTTTT | CASSLASPWESNEKLFF
TRBJ1-3 | . | TRBV7-9 | . | TGTGCCAGCAGCTCCGGTGGAAACACCATATATTTT | CASSSGGNTIYF
TRBJ2-7 | TRBD2 | TRBV4-3 | . | TGCGCCAGCAGCCAAGTCGTAGCGGGAGCAAGCGTTCAGTACTTC | CASSQVVAGASVQYF
TRBJ2-7 | . | TRBV30 | . | TGTGCCTGGAGTATCTTCAGGGATGGCGAGCAGTACTTC | CAWSIFRDGEQYF
TRBJ2-7 | . | TRBV5-5 | few | TGTGCCAGCAGCCGAGCGCAGATAAACTACGAGCAGTACTTC | CASSRAQINYEQYF
TRBJ1-2 | . | TRBV10-3 | few | TGTGCCATCAGTGAGTCAGAAATGGACGGCTATGGCTACACCTTC | CAISESEMDGYGYTF
TRBJ2-5 | . | TRBV5-1 | few | TGCGCCAGCAGCCGTTTGCTGGTTGAGACCCAGTACTTC | CASSRLLVETQYF
TRBJ2-1 | . | TRBV7-6 | . | TGTGCCAGCAGCTTAGGGCTTTTGCTTGAAACAGGGTCCAATGAGCAGTTCTTC | CASSLGLLLETGSNEQFF
TRBJ1-1 | . | TRBV6-2/TRBV6-3 | . | TGTGCCAGCAGTTCAGGGAGCACTGAAGCTTTCTTT | CASSSGSTEAFF
TRBJ2-6 | . | TRBV4-3 | . | TGCGCCAGCAGCCAAGACTTGTCCCTTAGCTCTGGGGCCAACGTCCTGACTTTC | CASSQDLSLSSGANVLTF
TRBJ2-1 | TRBD2 | TRBV5-5 | few | TGTGCCAGCAGCTTGGCGGGGGGAGGTTCCTACAATGAGCAGTTCTTC | CASSLAGGGSYNEQFF
TRBJ2-2 | . | TRBV7-2 | many | TGTGCCAGCAGCAAAGGGGGGGCGAACACCGGGGAGCTGTTTTTT | CASSKGGANTGELFF